This TCR beta chain comes out of a study of T cell responses to AZD1222 COVID-19 vaccine. The CDR3 runs to 14 residues. The germline V gene encodes CDR1 WSHSY and CDR2 SAAADI. V was cut by 4 bases and J by 3 bases, with 7 bases left in between. This clone has only one observation. Produced via immunoSEQ multiplex PCR; TCRdb's table is partial and in-frame only. The data contain some 120,000 clones, about 92% of them singletons. J is TRBJ1-6 and V is TRBV10-2, with D possibly matching TRBD1 (5 bases). The TCR sequence derives from an adult in good health. The input for sequencing was peripheral blood, taken on day 0 of AZD1222 vaccination. The CDR3 DNA follows: TGCGCCAGCAGTGGGGGACGCTATAATTCACCCCTCCACTTT. It translates to CASSGGRYNSPLHF.